This entry is about one T cell receptor beta chain. V was clipped by 5 bases and J by 3 bases; unmatched bases: 13. Germline V gene sequence: CDR1 SGHAT, CDR2 FQNNGV. CDR3 length equals 18 residues. Only in-frame clones appear in the TCRdb table, and some are missing; sequencing was by immunoSEQ multiplex PCR. The data contain 250,000 to 300,000 clones, about 90% of them singletons. The data belong to a study of blood T cell repertoires in COVID-19. The sample was peripheral blood. The chain couples TRBV11-2 to TRBJ2-2; 9 positions agree with TRBD1. This receptor was identified in a woman in her forties or fifties who had recovered from COVID-19. CDR3 sequence: CASSPGAWGQGDTGELFF. CDR3 DNA: TGTGCCAGCAGCCCTGGGGCCTGGGGACAGGGTGACACCGGGGAGCTGTTTTTT.